This TCR beta chain derives from a study of shared clonotypes between healthy human individuals (dated by TCRdb to between 2020 and 2021). For context, the study as a whole: The cohort comprised a couple of women and a few men aged 18 to 49 years. To estimate repertoire size and how much clonotypes are shared between individuals, the study performed deep sequencing of blood TCR repertoires from a few healthy adults. Between about 0.85 and 8.9 billion PBMCs per donor were obtained by leukapheresis. To increase sequencing depth and limit assay-specific biases, TCR repertoire library preparation and sequencing were carried out by different laboratories using diverse techniques. Beyond this particular receptor, the publication reports: Pairwise subsampling indicated that sequencing depth was expected to affect the degree of clonotype sharing among donors. The small number of donors limited the genetic and exposure-history diversity represented. Only blood was sampled, and tissue TCR repertoires likely differ from those in blood.

The germline V gene provides CDR1 SGDLS and CDR2 YYNGEE. V is pared back by 0 bases and J by 9 bases, with 13 bases lying between the germline termini. The CDR3 contains 13 residues, cysteine and phenylalanine counted. CDR3 DNA only is kept here, 39 bases in frame from base 1. Using the deep immunoSEQ assay, multiplex PCR amplified TCR CDR3 regions from genomic DNA. Genomic DNA extracted from each cell subset was distributed evenly over all wells of several immunoSEQ 96-well plates, and each plate served as one replicate. Each replicate PCR for unsorted PBMC received approximately 0.3 ug genomic DNA, equal to 25,000 to 30,000 T cell genomes. Ten immunoSEQ deep assay plates were used to sequence the unsorted PBMC genomic DNA. Purified libraries were quantified with a Qubit 3.0 fluorometer, sized on a Bioanalyzer 2100, and re-quantified with the KAPA Library Quantification kit. Every immunoSEQ 96-well plate was sequenced on a dedicated single-read 150-cycle Illumina NextSeq 550 flow cell. From the authors' description of their analysis: The immunoSEQ output contained only junctional sequences without quality scores, so filtering could not match that applied to full-length reads. To assign V/J genes and CDR3, sequences were annotated against IMGT germline references using PyIR, a Python wrapper for IgBLAST v1.9. Any read was removed if the V/J assignment was weak (E-value above 1e-6), the CDR3 was missing, or the read contained stop codons, out-of-frame junctions, or ambiguous translated residues. V3J clonotypes were defined as sequences sharing an identical inferred V gene, J gene, and CDR3 amino acid sequence. Percentage overlap between repertoires was calculated by dividing the number of shared unique clonotypes by the size of the smaller repertoire. Repertoire richness was assessed with RTK rarefaction, the Chao1 estimator, and Recon v2.1 estimates of unobserved clonotypes. This immuneACCESS table, as held by TCRdb, lists in-frame sequences with V and J called but not all clones. Of the missing ones, under half trace to an unresolved V gene in checked studies; the others have no known cause. V and J calls and clone size are as listed in that table; D and trimming were resolved from the DNA. Counted in this sample were approximately 440,000 clones; 60% to 80% of them appeared once. The ten largest make up 12% of the sample.

With regard to this clone: The antigen this receptor binds is unknown. Base qualities are not at hand, and no much larger clone is one base apart.

Donors were healthy HIV-negative adults with no recently reported acute infections or vaccinations. Every donor was a Caucasian adult living in Nashville, Tennessee, USA. In the unsorted samples, tens of millions of PBMCs were counted, and genomic DNA was extracted using the QIAamp DNA Blood Mini kit. Blood was collected by leukapheresis, and PBMCs were isolated by Ficoll-Histopaque density gradient centrifugation and then cryopreserved in liquid nitrogen vapor phase. This TCR was sampled from a woman in her 40s in good health. Some clones in this sample may be carry-over from other donors' samples. Sequenced input: PBMCs. The rearrangement combines TRBV9 with TRBJ2-7, with the identity of the D gene unclear. The CDR3 region has the sequence CASSVEARSLQYF. The nucleotide sequence reads TGTGCCAGCAGCGTAGAGGCTAGATCCTTGCAGTACTTC.